The T cell receptor beta chain described here comes from a study of neoadjuvant anti-PD-1 for oral cavity cancer. The protocol was immunoSEQ multiplex PCR, while the TCRdb copy is restricted to in-frame clones and leaves out a portion. Of around 6,100 clones listed, roughly 46% are singletons. J lost 0 bases, V lost 9 bases, and 9 bases had no gene match. This CDR3 spans 16 amino acids. Per the germline V gene, CDR1 is LNHDA and CDR2 is SQIVND (reference sequence). The patients had HPV-negative, locally advanced oral cavity squamous cell carcinoma. The sequence was obtained from a person between 40 and 79 years old with oral cavity squamous cell carcinoma. This rearrangement joins TRBV19 to TRBJ1-5; 9 bases map to TRBD1. Source: tumor tissue, taken before nivolumab (anti-PD-1) treatment. CDR3 in amino acids: CASDRQGDLSNQPQHF. For the CDR3, the DNA is TGTGCCAGCGACCGACAGGGGGACCTTAGCAATCAGCCCCAGCATTTT.